This T cell receptor (beta chain) was retrieved from a study of cytomegalovirus exposure and HLA in healthy donors. The CDR3 extends over 14 amino acids. Germline loops: CDR1 SGDLS, CDR2 YYNGEE. Trimming removed 4 bases at V and 2 bases at J, with 13 bases between. Study results and limitations: According to an earlier analysis, most TCR beta V segments yielded productive rearrangements about 87% or about 30% of the time. Cytomegalovirus status was reportedly diagnosed by the classifier with high specificity and sensitivity. In a later analysis, most CMV-associated TCR beta chains appeared HLA-restricted.

The PCR was carried out with 60 Vbeta primers and 13 Jbeta primers. TCRdb's copy holds only in-frame clones and misses some; the assay was immunoSEQ multiplex PCR. Altogether about 100,000 clones are present, approximately 76% being singletons, with the ten largest covering roughly 19%. Concerning this clone itself: Its antigen is unknown.

The genes are TRBV9 and TRBJ2-7, with TRBD2 as a possible D gene (5 bases). The sequence was collected from a woman aged 60 to 75 in good health and CMV-seropositive. The sample was PBMCs. The CDR3 DNA reads TGTGCCAGCAGCCAACACGGGGATGCCTACGAGCAGTACTTC. As protein: CASSQHGDAYEQYF.